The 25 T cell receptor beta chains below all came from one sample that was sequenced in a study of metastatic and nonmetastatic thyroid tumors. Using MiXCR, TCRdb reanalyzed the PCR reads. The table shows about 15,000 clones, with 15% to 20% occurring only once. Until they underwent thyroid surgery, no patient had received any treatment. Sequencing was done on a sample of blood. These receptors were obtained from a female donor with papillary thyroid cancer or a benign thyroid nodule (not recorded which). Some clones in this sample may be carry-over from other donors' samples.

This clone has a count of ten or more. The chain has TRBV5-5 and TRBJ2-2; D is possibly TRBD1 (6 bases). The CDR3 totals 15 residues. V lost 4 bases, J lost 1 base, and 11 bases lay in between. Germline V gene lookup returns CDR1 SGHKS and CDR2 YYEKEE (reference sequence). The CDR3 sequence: CASSSGQMNTGELFF. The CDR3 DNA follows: TGTGCCAGCAGCAGCGGACAGATGAACACCGGGGAGCTGTTTTTT.

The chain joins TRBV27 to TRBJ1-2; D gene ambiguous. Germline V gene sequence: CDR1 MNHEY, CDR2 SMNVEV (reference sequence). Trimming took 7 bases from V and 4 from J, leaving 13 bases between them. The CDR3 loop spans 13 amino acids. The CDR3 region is CASIPSDPYGYTF. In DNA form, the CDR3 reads TGTGCCAGCATCCCAAGCGATCCCTATGGCTACACCTTC.

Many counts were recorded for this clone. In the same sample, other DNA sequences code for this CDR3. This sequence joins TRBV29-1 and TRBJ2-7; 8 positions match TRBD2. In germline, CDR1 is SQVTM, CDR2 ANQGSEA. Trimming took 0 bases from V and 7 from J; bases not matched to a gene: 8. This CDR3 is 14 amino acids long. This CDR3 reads CSVEDSRGRREQYF. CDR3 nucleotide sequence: TGCAGCGTTGAAGATTCTCGCGGGAGGAGGGAGCAGTACTTC.

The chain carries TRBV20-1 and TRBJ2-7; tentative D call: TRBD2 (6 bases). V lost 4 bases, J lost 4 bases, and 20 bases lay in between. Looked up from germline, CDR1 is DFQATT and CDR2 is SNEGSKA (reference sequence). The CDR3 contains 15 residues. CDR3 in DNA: TGCAGTGCTATAGATTCTGGGGGGTCGGATTACGAGCAGTACTTC. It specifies CSAIDSGGSDYEQYF.

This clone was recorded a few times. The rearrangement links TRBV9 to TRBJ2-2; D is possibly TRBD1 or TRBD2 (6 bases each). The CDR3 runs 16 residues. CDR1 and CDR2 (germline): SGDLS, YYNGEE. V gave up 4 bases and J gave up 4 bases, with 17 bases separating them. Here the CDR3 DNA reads TGTGCCAGCAGCCCCCGCGGGACATACATCACCGGGGAGCTGTTTTTT. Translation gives CASSPRGTYITGELFF.

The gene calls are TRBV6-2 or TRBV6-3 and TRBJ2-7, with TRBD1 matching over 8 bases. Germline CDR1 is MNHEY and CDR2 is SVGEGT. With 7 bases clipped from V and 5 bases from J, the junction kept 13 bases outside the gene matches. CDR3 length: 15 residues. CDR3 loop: CASTLQLTGGNEQYF. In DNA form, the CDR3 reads TGTGCCAGCACCCTCCAACTTACAGGGGGAAACGAGCAGTACTTC.

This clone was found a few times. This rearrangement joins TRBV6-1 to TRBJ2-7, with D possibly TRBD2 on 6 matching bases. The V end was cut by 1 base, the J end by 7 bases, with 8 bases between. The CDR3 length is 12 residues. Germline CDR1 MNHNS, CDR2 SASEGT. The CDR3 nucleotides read TGTGCCAGCAGTGAAGTCCGGGGGGAGCAGTACTTC. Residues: CASSEVRGEQYF.

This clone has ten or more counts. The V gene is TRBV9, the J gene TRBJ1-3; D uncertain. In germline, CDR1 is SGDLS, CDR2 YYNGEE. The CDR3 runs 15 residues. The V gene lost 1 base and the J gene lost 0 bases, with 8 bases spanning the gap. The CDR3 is CASSVRASSGNTIYF. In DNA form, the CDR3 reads TGTGCCAGCAGCGTACGGGCCAGCTCTGGAAACACCATATATTTT.

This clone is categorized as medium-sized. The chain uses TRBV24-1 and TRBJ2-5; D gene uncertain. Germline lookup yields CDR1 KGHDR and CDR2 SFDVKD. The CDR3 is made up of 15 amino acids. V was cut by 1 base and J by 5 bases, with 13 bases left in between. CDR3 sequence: CATSDLVDEEETQYF. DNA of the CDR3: TGTGCCACCAGTGATTTAGTCGACGAGGAGGAGACCCAGTACTTC.

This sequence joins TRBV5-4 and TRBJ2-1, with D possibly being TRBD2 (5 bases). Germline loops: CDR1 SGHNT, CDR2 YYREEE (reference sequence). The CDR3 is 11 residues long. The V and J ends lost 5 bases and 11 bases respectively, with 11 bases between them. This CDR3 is CASRGEGKQFF. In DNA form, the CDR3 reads TGTGCCAGCAGAGGAGAGGGAAAGCAGTTCTTC.

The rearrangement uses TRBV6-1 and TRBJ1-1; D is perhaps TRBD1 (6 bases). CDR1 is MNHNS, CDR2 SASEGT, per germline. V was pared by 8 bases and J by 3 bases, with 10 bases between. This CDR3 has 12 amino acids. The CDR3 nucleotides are TGTGCCAGCCGAAGGGGGGACACTGAAGCTTTCTTT. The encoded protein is CASRRGDTEAFF.

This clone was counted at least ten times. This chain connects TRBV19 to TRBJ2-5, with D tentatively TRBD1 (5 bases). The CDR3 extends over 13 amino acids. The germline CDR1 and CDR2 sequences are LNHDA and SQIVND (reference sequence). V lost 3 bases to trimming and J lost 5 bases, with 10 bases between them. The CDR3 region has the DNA TGTGCCAGTAGTATGAGACAGTCGGAGACCCAGTACTTC. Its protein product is CASSMRQSETQYF.

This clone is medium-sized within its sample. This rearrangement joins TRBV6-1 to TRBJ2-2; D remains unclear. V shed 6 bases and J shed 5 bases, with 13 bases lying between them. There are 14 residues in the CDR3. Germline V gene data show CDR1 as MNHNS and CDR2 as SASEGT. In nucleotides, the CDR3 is TGTGCCAGCAGGGTTGTGAGTGGAACCGGGGAGCTGTTTTTT. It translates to CASRVVSGTGELFF.

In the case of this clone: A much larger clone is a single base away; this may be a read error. CDR3 loop: CSLANEVTVGELFF. The CDR3, as DNA: TGCAGCTTGGCTAATGAGGTGACGGTCGGGGAGCTGTTTTTT. The V gene is TRBV29-1, the J gene TRBJ2-2; D not certain. Germline-derived CDR1 and CDR2 are SQVTM and ANQGSEA. The CDR3 is 14 amino acids. V lost 8 bases, J lost 7 bases, and 20 bases lay in between.

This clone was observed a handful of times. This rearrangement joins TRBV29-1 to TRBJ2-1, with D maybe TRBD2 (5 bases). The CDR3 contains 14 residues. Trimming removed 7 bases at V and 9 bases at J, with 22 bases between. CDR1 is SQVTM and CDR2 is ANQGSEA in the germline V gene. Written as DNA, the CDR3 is TGCAGCGCGCTCCTAGCTGCCGAGGCCTGTGAGCAGTTCTTC. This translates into CSALLAAEACEQFF.

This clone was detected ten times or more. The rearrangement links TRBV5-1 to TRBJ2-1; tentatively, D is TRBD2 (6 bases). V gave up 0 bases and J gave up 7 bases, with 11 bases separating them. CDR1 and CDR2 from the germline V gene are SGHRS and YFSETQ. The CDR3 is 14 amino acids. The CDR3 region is CASSLARELNEQFF. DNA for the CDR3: TGCGCCAGCAGCTTGGCCCGGGAGTTGAATGAGCAGTTCTTC.

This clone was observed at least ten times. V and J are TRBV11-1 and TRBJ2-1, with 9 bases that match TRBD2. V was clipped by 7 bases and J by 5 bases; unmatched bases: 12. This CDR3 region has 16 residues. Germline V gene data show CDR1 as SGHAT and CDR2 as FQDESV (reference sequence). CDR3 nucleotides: TGTGCCAGCATCAAACCGGGACTAGCCCCGCACAATGAGCAGTTCTTC. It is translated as CASIKPGLAPHNEQFF.

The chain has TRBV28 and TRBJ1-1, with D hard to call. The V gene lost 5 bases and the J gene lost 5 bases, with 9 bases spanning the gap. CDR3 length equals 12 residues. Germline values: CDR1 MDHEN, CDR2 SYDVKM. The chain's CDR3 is CASSPLWTEAFF. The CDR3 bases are TGTGCCAGCAGTCCTCTATGGACTGAAGCTTTCTTT.

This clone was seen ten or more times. CDR3 loop: CSAKPGGRNGYTF. The CDR3 bases are TGCAGTGCTAAGCCAGGGGGGCGTAATGGCTACACCTTC. The chain has TRBV29-1 and TRBJ1-2; 7 positions agree with TRBD1. CDR1 SQVTM and CDR2 ANQGSEA come from the germline V gene. The CDR3 is 13 amino acids. Drawing the rest from reference TRBV29-1 and TRBJ1-2, the complete variable domain is SAVISQKPSRDICQRGTSLTIQCQVDSQVTMMFWYRQQPGQSLTLIATANQGSEATYESGFVIDKFPISRPNLTFSTLTVSNMSPEDSSIYLCSAKPGGRNGYTFGSGTRLTVV.

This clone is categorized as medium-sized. CDR3 sequence reads: CSAPGQGGYNEQFF. As DNA, the CDR3 is TGCAGTGCTCCCGGACAGGGAGGATACAATGAGCAGTTCTTC. The chain links TRBV20-1 to TRBJ2-1; 8 bases are shared with TRBD1. Germline lookup yields CDR1 DFQATT and CDR2 SNEGSKA (reference sequence). With 5 bases clipped from V and 4 bases from J, the junction kept 7 bases outside the gene matches. CDR3 length equals 14 residues.

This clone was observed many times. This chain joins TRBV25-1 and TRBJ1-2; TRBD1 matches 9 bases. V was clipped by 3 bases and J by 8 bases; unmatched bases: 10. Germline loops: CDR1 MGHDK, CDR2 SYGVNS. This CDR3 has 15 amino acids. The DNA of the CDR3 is TGTGCCAGCAGTGATTGGGACAGGGCTTATGAAGGCTACACCTTC. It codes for CASSDWDRAYEGYTF.

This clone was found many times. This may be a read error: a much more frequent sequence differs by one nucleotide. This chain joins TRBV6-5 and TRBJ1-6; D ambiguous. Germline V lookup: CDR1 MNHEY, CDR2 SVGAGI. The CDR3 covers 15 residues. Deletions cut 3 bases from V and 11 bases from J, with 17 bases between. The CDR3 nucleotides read TGTGCCAGCAGTTATGGTCAGACCCCCTATCCACCCCTCCACTTT. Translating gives CASSYGQTPYPPLHF.

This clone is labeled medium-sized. The CDR3 DNA follows: TGTGCCAGCAGCACCTTTTGGGAGACCCAGTACTTC. Protein product: CASSTFWETQYF. The rearrangement uses TRBV7-2 and TRBJ2-5; D is unclear. The length of the CDR3 is 12 residues. Germline CDR1 is SGHTA and CDR2 is FQGNSA. V was cut by 5 bases and J by 5 bases, with 9 bases left in between. Complete variable domain (other parts from reference TRBV7-2 and TRBJ2-5): GAGVSQSPSNKVTEKGKDVELRCDPISGHTALYWYRQSLGQGLEFLIYFQGNSAPDKSGLPSDRFSAERTGGSVSTLTIQRTQQEDSAVYLCASSTFWETQYFGPGTRLLVL.

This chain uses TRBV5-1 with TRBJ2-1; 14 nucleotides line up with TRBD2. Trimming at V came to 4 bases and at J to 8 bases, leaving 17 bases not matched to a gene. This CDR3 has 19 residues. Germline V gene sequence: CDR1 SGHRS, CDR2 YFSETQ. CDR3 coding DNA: TGCGCCAGCAGCCCTTATGGAGGGACTAGCGGGAGTGTATTGGATGAGCAGTTCTTC. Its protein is CASSPYGGTSGSVLDEQFF.

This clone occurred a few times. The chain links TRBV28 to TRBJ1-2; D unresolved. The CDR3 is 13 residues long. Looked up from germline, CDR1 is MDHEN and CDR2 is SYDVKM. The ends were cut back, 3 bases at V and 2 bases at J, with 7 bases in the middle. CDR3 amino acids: CASSFARNYGYTF. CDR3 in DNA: TGTGCCAGCAGTTTCGCGAGAAACTATGGCTACACCTTC.